What follows are 32 T cell receptor beta chains derived from one specimen sequenced in a study of T cells in Graves' hyperthyroidism and ophthalmopathy. Amplified TCR beta CDR3 regions derived from RNA transcripts. Primed by the HTBI set, a first-round RT-PCR was run on the TCR CDR3. TCRdb itself ran the multiplex PCR reads through MiXCR, one entry per CDR3 protein. The table includes 600,000 to 850,000 distinct CDR3 sequences, roughly a sixth detected once. Sequenced: blood. These receptors all stem from a woman in her 50s with Graves' hyperthyroidism that later progressed to Graves' ophthalmopathy.

The chain links TRBV19 to TRBJ2-2; TRBD1 might be the D (5 bases). Germline V CDR1 and CDR2: LNHDA, SQIVND (reference sequence). V was cut by 7 bases and J by 4 bases, with 16 bases left in between. This CDR3 spans 15 amino acids. The CDR3 DNA reads TGTGCCAGTAACCCCTCCCCCACAGGCACCGGGGAGCTGTTTTTT. This encodes CASNPSPTGTGELFF. Drawing the rest from reference TRBV19 and TRBJ2-2, the complete variable domain is DGGITQSPKYLFRKEGQNVTLSCEQNLNHDAMYWYRQDPGQGLRLIYYSQIVNDFQKGDIAEGYSVSREKKESFPLTVTSAQKNPTAFYLCASNPSPTGTGELFFGEGSRLTVL.

This clonotype has ten or more counts. The chain joins TRBV5-1 to TRBJ2-1, with 13 bases matching TRBD2. The CDR3 has 17 amino acids. Losses at the gene ends were 4 bases for V and 9 bases for J; bases not matched to a gene: 13. Germline V gene sequence: CDR1 SGHRS, CDR2 YFSETQ. The chain's CDR3 is CASSEGLAGPRGSEQFF. The CDR3, as DNA: TGCGCCAGCAGCGAGGGACTAGCGGGGCCCCGGGGAAGTGAGCAGTTCTTC.

This clonotype was counted ten times or more. J is TRBJ1-1 and V is TRBV18; possible D gene TRBD1, 6 bases. V shed 2 bases and J shed 10 bases, with 26 bases lying between them. Germline CDR1 KGHSH, CDR2 LQKENI. The CDR3 covers 17 residues. The CDR3 nucleotides read TGTGCCAGCTCACCAGTCGGGTCAGGGGATTCGGCGGCCGGAGCTTTCTTT. Translating gives CASSPVGSGDSAAGAFF.

This chain uses TRBV12-3 or TRBV12-4 with TRBJ2-7, with TRBD1 matching 7 bases. This CDR3 is 12 amino acids long. V trimming: 6 bases; J trimming: 3 bases; junction bases outside the gene matches: 2. The CDR3 reads CASRRQGYEQYF. The CDR3 DNA follows: TGTGCCAGCAGGCGACAGGGCTACGAGCAGTACTTC.

This clonotype was seen a few times. This chain uses TRBV5-1 with TRBJ2-1, with a possible D match to TRBD2 (5 bases). CDR1 is SGHRS, CDR2 YFSETQ, per germline. This CDR3 is built from 16 residues. Trimming shortened V by 5 bases and J by 0 bases, and 15 bases separated the two germline ends. This CDR3 reads CASSWNSGSSYNEQFF. The CDR3 DNA sequence: TGCGCCAGCAGTTGGAATTCGGGATCCTCCTACAATGAGCAGTTCTTC.

The J gene is TRBJ2-2, the V gene TRBV2, with TRBD2 identical over 10 bases. With 3 bases clipped from V and 13 bases from J, the junction kept 11 bases outside the gene matches. Germline values: CDR1 SNHLY, CDR2 FYNNEI. The CDR3 has 15 residues. CDR3 amino acids: CASSDRLAGDLLLFF. The CDR3 coding sequence is TGTGCCAGCAGTGATCGGCTAGCGGGGGACCTGTTGCTGTTTTTT.

The chain employs TRBV27 and TRBJ2-5, with 7 bases aligning to TRBD1. This CDR3 is built from 15 residues. CDR1 MNHEY and CDR2 SMNVEV come from the germline V gene (reference sequence). V shed 5 bases, J shed 1 base, and the junction held 7 bases outside the gene matches. The CDR3 loop reads CASSTDRAAQETQYF. The CDR3 DNA reads as TGTGCCAGCAGTACTGACAGGGCAGCCCAAGAGACCCAGTACTTC.

This clonotype was seen a handful of times. The chain carries TRBV29-1 and TRBJ2-1; no clear D gene. The CDR3 length is 14 residues. Germline loops: CDR1 SQVTM, CDR2 ANQGSEA. The V end was cut by 7 bases, the J end by 5 bases, with 18 bases between. Written as DNA, the CDR3 is TGCAGCGGCCGCCCACGACCTACCAACAATGAGCAGTTCTTC. Its protein product is CSGRPRPTNNEQFF.

In its sample, this clonotype was seen many times. This chain links TRBV20-1 with TRBJ2-7, with 8 positions matching TRBD1. This CDR3 contains 11 residues. The ends lost 3 bases at V and 6 bases at J; junction bases unmatched: 1. The germline gives CDR1 DFQATT, CDR2 SNEGSKA (reference sequence). The CDR3 loop reads CSARTGAEQYF. The CDR3, as DNA: TGCAGTGCTAGGACAGGGGCCGAGCAGTACTTC.

This clonotype occurred many times. The chain uses TRBV18 and TRBJ1-1; D not certain. V was cut by 2 bases and J by 4 bases, with 8 bases left in between. The CDR3 loop spans 13 amino acids. The germline CDR1 and CDR2 sequences are KGHSH and LQKENI. The CDR3 nucleotides read TGTGCCAGCTCACCATTAGGGAGCACTGAAGCTTTCTTT. This codes for CASSPLGSTEAFF.

This clonotype turned up a few times. The chain uses TRBV20-1 and TRBJ2-5; 10 bases line up with TRBD2. Germline CDR1 DFQATT, CDR2 SNEGSKA (reference sequence). V dropped 6 bases and J dropped 5; count of bases not matched to a gene: 12. The CDR3 spans 15 residues. The CDR3 DNA reads TGCAGTGCGCTAGCGCCTAGCGGGGGAAGGGAGACCCAGTACTTC. Translation gives CSALAPSGGRETQYF.

Only a few counts were recorded for this clonotype. The chain uses TRBV4-1 and TRBJ1-5; D unclear. The CDR3 has 15 residues. Germline CDR1 is MGHRA and CDR2 is YSYEKL. Trimming left V 0 bases short and J 7 bases short, with 13 bases between. The CDR3 bases are TGCGCCAGCAGCCAAGAACCGCCAGGCCCCCAGCCCCAGCATTTT. Amino acid sequence: CASSQEPPGPQPQHF.

The gene calls are TRBV5-6 and TRBJ1-4; D uncertain. The CDR3 extends over 14 amino acids. The V and J ends lost 3 bases and 5 bases respectively, with 11 bases between them. Germline CDR1 reads SGHDT; CDR2 reads YYEEEE. The CDR3 coding sequence is TGTGCCAGCAGCTCGTATCAGATAAATGAAAAACTGTTTTTT. Protein: CASSSYQINEKLFF.

This clonotype was observed at least ten times. CDR3 protein: CASSELGTISYEQYF. In nucleotides, the CDR3 is TGTGCCAGCAGTGAGCTTGGGACTATCTCCTACGAGCAGTACTTC. The chain links TRBV2 to TRBJ2-7; 7 nucleotides line up with TRBD2. V was pared by 3 bases and J by 0 bases, with 5 bases of the junction left unmatched. The CDR3 extends over 15 amino acids. The germline V gene has CDR1 SNHLY and CDR2 FYNNEI.

The chain has TRBV9 and TRBJ1-3; 8 bases align to TRBD1. The trim removed 0 bases at V and 2 bases at J, leaving 1 base unmatched. The CDR3 totals 15 residues. Germline CDR1 and CDR2: SGDLS and YYNGEE. The CDR3 DNA is TGTGCCAGCAGCGTAGCGGGACAGGCTGGAAACACCATATATTTT. Translating it yields CASSVAGQAGNTIYF.

This clonotype was recorded many times. The gene calls are TRBV3-1 and TRBJ2-7, with TRBD2 as a possible D gene (5 bases). Germline CDR1 is LGHDT and CDR2 is YNNKEL (reference sequence). CDR3 length equals 15 residues. Between the trimmed V and J ends, which lost 1 base and 3 bases, there was a span of 13 bases. The CDR3 nucleotides are TGTGCCAGCAGCCAAGCTTCGAGGGTGTACTACGAGCAGTACTTC. This sequence encodes CASSQASRVYYEQYF.

The CDR3 sequence: CASSVGGDNEQFF. CDR3 DNA sequence: TGTGCCAGCAGCGTCGGGGGGGACAATGAGCAGTTCTTC. This chain joins TRBV9 and TRBJ2-1; 8 bases are shared with TRBD2. This CDR3 region has 13 residues. CDR1 and CDR2 (germline): SGDLS, YYNGEE. Trimming cost V 2 bases and J 5 bases; bases outside gene matches: 0.

The rearrangement links TRBV24-1 to TRBJ2-3; 7 nucleotides agree with TRBD2. The CDR3 totals 16 residues. CDR1 is KGHDR and CDR2 is SFDVKD in the germline V gene. The junction had 9 bases not matched to a gene; V was cut back by 6 bases and J by 1 base. CDR3 nucleotides: TGTGCCACCAGTTGGGAAACGGCGGGGGGCACAGATACGCAGTATTTT. Its protein product is CATSWETAGGTDTQYF.

The chain couples TRBV7-9 to TRBJ1-2; D not certain. This CDR3 has 15 residues. V shed 3 bases and J shed 1 base, with 12 bases lying between them. Looked up from germline, CDR1 is SEHNR and CDR2 is FQNEAQ (reference sequence). The CDR3 protein is CASSLGDIFNYGYTF. The CDR3 nucleotides are TGTGCCAGCAGCTTGGGAGACATTTTTAACTATGGCTACACCTTC.

This clonotype was detected ten times or more. The chain couples TRBV30 to TRBJ2-7; 11 bases map to TRBD1. The junction had 1 base not matched to a gene; V was cut back by 2 bases and J by 4 bases. This CDR3 has 13 residues. Per germline, CDR1 GTSNPN and CDR2 SVGIG (reference sequence). The CDR3 region has the DNA TGTGCCTGGAGTTGGGACAGGGGGTACGAGCAGTACTTC. Translating it yields CAWSWDRGYEQYF.

This clonotype was detected only once. The chain joins TRBV6-1 to TRBJ2-1, with a weak D call TRBD2 (6 bases). This CDR3 spans 14 amino acids. V was cut by 6 bases and J by 7 bases, with 16 bases left in between. Germline-derived CDR1 and CDR2 are MNHNS and SASEGT. CDR3 coding DNA: TGTGCCAGCAGCTTTCCCGGGGGTGTAAATGAGCAGTTCTTC. Encoded protein: CASSFPGGVNEQFF.

This clonotype was recorded many times. The chain carries TRBV6-2 or TRBV6-3 and TRBJ1-2; 9 nucleotides agree with TRBD1. J lost 4 bases, V lost 7 bases, and 13 bases had no gene match. Looked up from germline, CDR1 is MNHEY and CDR2 is SVGEGT. This CDR3 is built from 16 residues. CDR3 sequence reads: CASTTRTGDFLYGYTF. As DNA, the CDR3 is TGTGCCAGCACTACCCGGACAGGGGACTTCCTCTATGGCTACACCTTC.

This clonotype has at least ten counts. J is TRBJ2-3 and V is TRBV11-2; 10 nucleotides match TRBD2. Trimming removed 4 bases from V and 5 bases from J; junction bases left unmatched: 9. The CDR3 is made up of 16 amino acids. Germline CDR1 is SGHAT and CDR2 is FQNNGV. The CDR3 protein is CASSYLAGVAGDTQYF. CDR3 DNA sequence: TGTGCCAGCAGCTATCTAGCGGGGGTCGCGGGAGATACGCAGTATTTT.

The chain has TRBV9 and TRBJ2-1; 7 bases are shared with TRBD1. V lost 4 bases and J lost 6; bases outside the gene matches: 10. CDR3 length: 15 amino acids. Germline CDR1 reads SGDLS; CDR2 reads YYNGEE. CDR3 nucleotides: TGTGCCAGCAGCCCGCGACAGGGTGATGGCAATGAGCAGTTCTTC. It codes for CASSPRQGDGNEQFF.

This clonotype turned up a few times. This chain's CDR3 is CASSLSSNRNYGYTF. The CDR3 nucleotides are TGTGCCAGCAGCCTCTCTAGTAACAGAAACTATGGCTACACCTTC. This chain joins TRBV7-2 and TRBJ1-2; no clear D. This CDR3 has 15 residues. Deletions cut 5 bases from V and 2 bases from J, with 15 bases between. Germline CDR1 reads SGHTA; CDR2 reads FQGNSA.

This clonotype was picked up many times. The gene calls are TRBV11-2 and TRBJ1-4, with D possibly being TRBD1 (5 bases). The germline V and J ends were trimmed by 5 bases and 7 bases, with 17 bases remaining between them. CDR1 and CDR2 (germline): SGHAT, FQNNGV. This CDR3 is 15 amino acids long. CDR3 DNA: TGTGCCAGCAGCCTACTAAGGGGTACGAGTGAAAAACTGTTTTTT. Translated, it gives CASSLLRGTSEKLFF.

The chain recombines TRBV6-1 with TRBJ1-2; D gene ambiguous. In germline, CDR1 is MNHNS, CDR2 SASEGT. This CDR3 is 14 amino acids long. V was pared by 8 bases and J by 4 bases, with 17 bases between. The CDR3 nucleotides read TGTGCCAGCGGCGCGGGTCGGGGAGGCTATGGCTACACCTTC. Its translation is CASGAGRGGYGYTF.

This clonotype was observed at least ten times. This chain uses TRBV5-6 with TRBJ1-1; D ambiguous. Trimming took off 0 bases at V and 2 bases at J, with 8 bases between the two ends. CDR1 is SGHDT, CDR2 YYEEEE, per germline. This CDR3 region has 14 residues. CDR3 nucleotides: TGTGCCAGCAGCTTGGTAGAACTCAACACTGAAGCTTTCTTT. It specifies CASSLVELNTEAFF.

This clonotype appeared a few times. The chain has TRBV5-4 and TRBJ2-5, with unresolved D. Per germline, CDR1 SGHNT and CDR2 YYREEE (reference sequence). There are 13 residues in the CDR3. V was clipped by 0 bases and J by 5 bases, with 8 bases between them. CDR3 loop: CASSLGILETQYF. The CDR3 DNA is TGTGCCAGCAGCTTGGGAATCCTCGAGACCCAGTACTTC.

To note about this clonotype: The CDR3 does not end in the conserved phenylalanine or tryptophan, so this is likely a read error. This rearrangement joins TRBV13 to TRBJ1-1; no firm D call. The CDR3 totals 11 residues. CDR1 and CDR2 from the germline V gene are PRHDT and FYEKMQ (reference sequence). With 4 bases removed from V and 3 bases from J, the gap between germline ends came to 3 bases. CDR3 region: CASSWYTEAFL. As DNA, the CDR3 is TGTGCCAGCAGCTGGTACACTGAAGCTTTCCTT.

This clonotype was seen more than once but under ten times. V usage is TRBV5-1 and J usage is TRBJ2-7; TRBD1 or TRBD2 may be the D gene (6 bases each). Germline V lookup: CDR1 SGHRS, CDR2 YFSETQ. The CDR3 spans 14 residues. V was trimmed by 6 bases and J by 2 bases, leaving 15 bases between them. The CDR3, as DNA: TGCGCCAGCACCCCCGGAGGGGGGCCCTACGAGCAGTACTTC. This translates into CASTPGGGPYEQYF.

This clonotype was seen only a few times. V is TRBV10-3 and J is TRBJ2-1; 9 nucleotides match TRBD1. The CDR3 is 15 amino acids. The V and J ends lost 2 bases and 1 base, in that order; junction bases with no gene match: 0. Germline V lookup: CDR1 ENHRY, CDR2 SYGVKD. The CDR3 loop is CAISEGQGSYNEQFF. The CDR3 coding sequence is TGTGCCATCAGTGAGGGACAGGGGTCCTACAATGAGCAGTTCTTC.